This T cell receptor (beta chain) was found in a study of T-cell memory formation after mild COVID-19. V was pared by 0 bases and J by 7 bases, with 10 bases between. There are 13 residues in the CDR3. Germline CDR1 SGHVS, CDR2 FNYEAQ. Study-wide findings and caveats: Nothing confirmed that second-wave clones peaking on day 37 were specific for SARS-CoV-2. Of the contracting clones, CD4+ ones lay mainly in CM and EM, and CD8+ ones in EMRA. Clones that contracted from day 15 to 85 had balanced CD4/CD8; later expanders were CD4+ biased. Several responding clones turned up in pre-infection memory, indicating that cross-reactive memory may have taken part.

In regard to this clonotype: Its antigen is not known.

TCRdb called the 5' RACE reads again in MiXCR, with one record for every CDR3 protein. In the table there are some 120,000 distinct CDR3 sequences, about 6.5% of which are singletons. V and J are TRBV7-6 and TRBJ2-7; possible D gene TRBD2, 5 bases. Sequenced sample: PBMCs or a T cell subset sorted from them (not recorded which). This TCR was recovered from an adult woman who had mild COVID-19 (a few samples of this study predate the infection). Cell type and time point are not known. CDR3 protein: CASSLARTGEQYF. Written as DNA, the CDR3 is TGTGCCAGCAGCTTAGCGAGGACTGGGGAGCAGTACTTC.